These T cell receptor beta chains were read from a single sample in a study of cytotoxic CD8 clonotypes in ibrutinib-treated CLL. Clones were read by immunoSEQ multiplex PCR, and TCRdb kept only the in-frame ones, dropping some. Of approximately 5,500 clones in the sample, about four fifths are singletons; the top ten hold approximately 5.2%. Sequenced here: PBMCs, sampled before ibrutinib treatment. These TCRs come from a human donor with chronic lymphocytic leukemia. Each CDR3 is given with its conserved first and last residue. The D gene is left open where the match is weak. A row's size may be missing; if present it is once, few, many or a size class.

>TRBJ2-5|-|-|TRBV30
CAWSVLGLGRETQYF
TGTGCCTGGAGTGTTCTGGGGCTGGGGCGGGAGACCCAGTACTTC
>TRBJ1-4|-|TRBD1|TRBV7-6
CASSSNRGLNEKLFF
TGTGCCAGCAGCTCTAACAGGGGTCTTAATGAAAAACTGTTTTTT
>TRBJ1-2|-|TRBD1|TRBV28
CASLEGQSFYYGYTF
TGTGCCAGCCTTGAGGGACAGAGCTTTTACTATGGCTACACCTTC
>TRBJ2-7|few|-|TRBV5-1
CASMPRGSSHEQYF
TGCGCCAGCATGCCCAGGGGTTCATCGCACGAGCAGTACTTC
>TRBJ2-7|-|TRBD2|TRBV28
CASSIIAGAHEQYF
TGTGCCAGCAGTATAATAGCGGGAGCCCACGAGCAGTACTTC
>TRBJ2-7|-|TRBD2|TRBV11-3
CASRLAGVGYYEQYF
TGTGCCAGCAGACTAGCGGGAGTGGGTTATTACGAGCAGTACTTC
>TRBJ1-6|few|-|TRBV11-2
CASSLEPGGWSPLHF
TGTGCCAGCAGCTTAGAACCTGGGGGTTGGTCACCCCTCCACTTT
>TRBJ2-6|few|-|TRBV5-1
CASSLAGVRDTTSGANVLTF
TGCGCCAGCAGCTTGGCCGGGGTGAGGGATACCACCTCTGGGGCCAACGTCCTGACTTTC
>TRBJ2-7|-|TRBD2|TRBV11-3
CASSSLAGGAREQYF
TGTGCCAGCAGCTCCTTAGCGGGAGGGGCTAGGGAGCAGTACTTC
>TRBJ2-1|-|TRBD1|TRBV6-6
CASSGDRAVNEQFF
TGTGCCAGCAGTGGGGACAGGGCTGTGAATGAGCAGTTCTTC
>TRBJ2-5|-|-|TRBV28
CASSLLRRQETQYF
TGTGCCAGCAGTTTATTACGGCGGCAAGAGACCCAGTACTTC
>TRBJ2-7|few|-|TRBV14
CASSQAWGSAHYEQYF
TGTGCCAGCAGCCAAGCATGGGGTAGCGCCCACTACGAGCAGTACTTC
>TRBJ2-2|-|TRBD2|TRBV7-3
CASSLMTSGFGPGELFF
TGTGCCAGCAGCTTAATGACTAGCGGGTTCGGTCCCGGGGAGCTGTTTTTT
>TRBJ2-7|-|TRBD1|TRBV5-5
CASSLANWDRGYEQYF
TGTGCCAGCAGCTTGGCCAATTGGGACAGGGGCTACGAGCAGTACTTC
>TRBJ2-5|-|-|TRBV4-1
CASSQEDRGETQYF
TGCGCCAGCAGCCAGGAAGACCGAGGAGAGACCCAGTACTTC
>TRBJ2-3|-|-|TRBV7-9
CASSLVGSTDTQYF
TGTGCCAGCAGCTTAGTAGGGAGCACAGATACGCAGTATTTT
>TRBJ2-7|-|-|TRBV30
CAWRKSGLYEQYF
TGTGCCTGGAGAAAGAGCGGACTATACGAGCAGTACTTC
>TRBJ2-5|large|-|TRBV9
CASSELWGSPQETQYF
TGTGCCAGCAGCGAACTGTGGGGTAGCCCCCAAGAGACCCAGTACTTC
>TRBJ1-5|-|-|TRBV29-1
CSVQPQGRGQPQHF
TGCAGCGTGCAACCACAGGGTCGAGGTCAGCCCCAGCATTTT